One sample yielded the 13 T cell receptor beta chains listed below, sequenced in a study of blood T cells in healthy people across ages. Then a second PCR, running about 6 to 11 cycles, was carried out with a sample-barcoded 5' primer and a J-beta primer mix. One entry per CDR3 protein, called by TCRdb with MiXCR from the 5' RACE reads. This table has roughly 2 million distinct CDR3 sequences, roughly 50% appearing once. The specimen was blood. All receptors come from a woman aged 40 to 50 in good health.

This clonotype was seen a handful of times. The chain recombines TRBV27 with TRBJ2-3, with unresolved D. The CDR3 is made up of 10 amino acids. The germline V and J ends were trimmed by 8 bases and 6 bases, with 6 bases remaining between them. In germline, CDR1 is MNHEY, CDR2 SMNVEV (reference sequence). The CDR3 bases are TGTGCCAGCGGGTGGGATACGCAGTATTTT. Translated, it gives CASGWDTQYF.

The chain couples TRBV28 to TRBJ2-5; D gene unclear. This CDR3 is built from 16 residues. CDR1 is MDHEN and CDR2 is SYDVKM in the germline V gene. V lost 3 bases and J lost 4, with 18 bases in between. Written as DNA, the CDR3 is TGTGCCAGCAGTTTGGGCCTCACCCGTCCCGTAGAGACCCAGTACTTC. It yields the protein CASSLGLTRPVETQYF.

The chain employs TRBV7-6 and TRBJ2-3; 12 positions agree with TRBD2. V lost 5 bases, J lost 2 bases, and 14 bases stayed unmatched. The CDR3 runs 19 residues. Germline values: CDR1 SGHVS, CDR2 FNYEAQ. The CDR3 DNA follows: TGTGCCAGCAGCACCTTAAAAACACTAGCGGGGGGCTACACAGATACGCAGTATTTT. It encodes CASSTLKTLAGGYTDTQYF.

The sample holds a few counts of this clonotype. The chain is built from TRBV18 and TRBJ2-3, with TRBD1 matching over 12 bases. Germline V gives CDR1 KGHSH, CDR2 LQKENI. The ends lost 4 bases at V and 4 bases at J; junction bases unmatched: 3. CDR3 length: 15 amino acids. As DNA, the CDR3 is TGTGCCAGCTCACGAGGGACAGGGGGCCCAGATACGCAGTATTTT. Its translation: CASSRGTGGPDTQYF.

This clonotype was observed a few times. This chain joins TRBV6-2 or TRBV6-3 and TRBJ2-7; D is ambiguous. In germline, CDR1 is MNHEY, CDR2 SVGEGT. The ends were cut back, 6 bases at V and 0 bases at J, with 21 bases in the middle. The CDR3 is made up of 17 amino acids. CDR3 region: CASSQPLRRSSSYEQYF. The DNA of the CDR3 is TGTGCCAGCAGCCAACCCCTTAGGCGGTCCAGCTCCTACGAGCAGTACTTC.

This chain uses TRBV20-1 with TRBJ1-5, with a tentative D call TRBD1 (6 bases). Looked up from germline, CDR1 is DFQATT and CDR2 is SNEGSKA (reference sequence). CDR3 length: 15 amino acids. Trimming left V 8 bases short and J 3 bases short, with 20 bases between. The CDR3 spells CSTFPRGAPNQPQHF. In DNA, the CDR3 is TGCAGTACTTTCCCGAGGGGGGCACCCAATCAGCCCCAGCATTTT.

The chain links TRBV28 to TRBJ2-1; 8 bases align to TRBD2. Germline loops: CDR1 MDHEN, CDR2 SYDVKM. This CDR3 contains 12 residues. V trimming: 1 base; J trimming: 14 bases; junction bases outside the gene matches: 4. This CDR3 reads CASSLFGGGEFF. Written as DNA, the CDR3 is TGTGCCAGCAGTTTATTCGGGGGGGGTGAGTTCTTC. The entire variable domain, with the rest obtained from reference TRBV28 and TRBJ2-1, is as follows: DVKVTQSSRYLVKRTGEKVFLECVQDMDHENMFWYRQDPGLGLRLIYFSYDVKMKEKGDIPEGYSVSREKKERFSLILESASTNQTSMYLCASSLFGGGEFFGPGTRLTVL.

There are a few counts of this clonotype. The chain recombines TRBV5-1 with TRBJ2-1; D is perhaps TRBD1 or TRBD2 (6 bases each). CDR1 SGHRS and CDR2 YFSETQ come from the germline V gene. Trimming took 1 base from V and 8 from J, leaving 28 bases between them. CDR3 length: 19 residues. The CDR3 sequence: CASSLYAGPKRGPLDEQFF. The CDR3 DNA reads TGCGCCAGCAGCTTGTATGCGGGACCTAAACGGGGGCCCTTGGATGAGCAGTTCTTC.

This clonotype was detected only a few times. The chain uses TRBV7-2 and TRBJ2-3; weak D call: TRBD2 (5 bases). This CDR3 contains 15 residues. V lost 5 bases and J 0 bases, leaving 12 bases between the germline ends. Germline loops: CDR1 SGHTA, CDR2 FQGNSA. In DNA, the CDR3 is TGTGCCAGCAGCCTCGACTACCTCAGCACAGATACGCAGTATTTT. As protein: CASSLDYLSTDTQYF.

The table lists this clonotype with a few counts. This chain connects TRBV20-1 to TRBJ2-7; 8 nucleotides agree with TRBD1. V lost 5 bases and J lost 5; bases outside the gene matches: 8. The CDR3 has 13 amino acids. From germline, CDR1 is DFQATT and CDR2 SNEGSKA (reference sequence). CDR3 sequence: CSARLGTGDEQYF. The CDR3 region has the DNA TGCAGTGCTCGCCTAGGGACAGGCGACGAGCAGTACTTC.

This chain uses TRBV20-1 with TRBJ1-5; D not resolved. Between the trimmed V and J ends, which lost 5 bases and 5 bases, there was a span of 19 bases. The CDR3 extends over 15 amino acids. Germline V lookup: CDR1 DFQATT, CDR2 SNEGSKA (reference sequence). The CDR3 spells CSAGSLADGDQPQHF. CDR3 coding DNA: TGCAGTGCTGGGTCTCTTGCGGATGGCGATCAGCCCCAGCATTTT.

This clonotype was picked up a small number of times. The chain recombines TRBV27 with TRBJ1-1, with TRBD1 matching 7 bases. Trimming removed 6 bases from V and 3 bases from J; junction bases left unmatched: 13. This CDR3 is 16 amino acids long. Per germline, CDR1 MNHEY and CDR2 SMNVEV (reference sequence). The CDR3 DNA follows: TGTGCCAGCAGGGCCGACAGGGACGCTCCTCACACTGAAGCTTTCTTT. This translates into CASRADRDAPHTEAFF.

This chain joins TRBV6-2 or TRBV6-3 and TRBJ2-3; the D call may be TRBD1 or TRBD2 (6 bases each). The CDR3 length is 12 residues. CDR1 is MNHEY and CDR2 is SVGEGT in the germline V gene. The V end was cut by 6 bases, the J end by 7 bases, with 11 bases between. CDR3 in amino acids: CASRGGSNTQYF. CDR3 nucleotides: TGTGCCAGCAGAGGGGGGAGTAATACGCAGTATTTT.